What follows is one T cell receptor (beta chain) and its context. What it binds is not known. The junction and the germline gene differ at one end; a read error may be behind it. The source of the sample is a study of cytomegalovirus exposure and HLA in healthy donors. About the research overall: Some 85 million unique TCRs, all from HLA-typed donors, were included in an early release of the data. General study findings and limits: The sole available immune exposure information was CMV serostatus. TRBV6-2, TRBV6-3 and other indistinguishable V segments were excluded. Donors were assumed by presence/absence analyses to have roughly uniform sequencing depth.

Amplification used 60 Vbeta primers and 13 Jbeta primers. Clones were sequenced by immunoSEQ multiplex PCR, and TCRdb holds only the in-frame ones, with some missing. The sample contains about 160,000 clones, more than 70% of which appear only once. There are 13 residues in the CDR3. Germline CDR1 reads SGHNT; CDR2 reads YYREEE (reference sequence). The chain employs TRBV5-4 and TRBJ1-2, with 10 bases matching TRBD1. Sequenced sample: PBMCs. This clonotype was obtained from a man younger than 40 in good health and CMV-seronegative. This CDR3 is CASTLGTGDGYTF. The CDR3 DNA is TGTGCCAGCACCTTGGGGACAGGGGATGGCTACACCTTC.